This TCR beta chain was identified in a study of blood T cell repertoires in COVID-19. Study-level information: Sample material is recorded as cDNA or gDNA derived from T cells, B-cell-depleted T cells, or PBMCs.

Germline CDR1 SGDLS, CDR2 YYNGEE. V gave up 2 bases and J gave up 3 bases; unmatched junction bases: 1. The CDR3 is 15 residues long. In the original workflow: Quantification of nucleated cells was approximated via reference gene primer amplification. Clones were sequenced by immunoSEQ multiplex PCR, and TCRdb holds only the in-frame ones, with some missing. The DNA gave D and trimming, while V, J and clone size come from that table. Among 200,000 or so clones listed, 84% were seen once. The origin of this receptor is a human donor in a cohort sampled during active COVID-19. Sequencing input: peripheral blood. The chain recombines TRBV9 with TRBJ2-2, with 10 bases aligning to TRBD2. The CDR3 nucleotides are TGTGCCAGCAGCGTTACTAGCGGGGACACCGGGGAGCTGTTTTTT. It specifies CASSVTSGDTGELFF.